These 21 T cell receptor beta chains were all obtained from the same sample, sequenced in a study of neoadjuvant anti-PD-1 for oral cavity cancer. The table came from immunoSEQ multiplex PCR; TCRdb's copy has only in-frame clones and leaves some out. The table has tens of thousands of clones, under 85% seen once. The starting material was PBMCs, obtained before nivolumab (anti-PD-1) treatment. Receptors were obtained from a person aged 35 to 85 with oral cavity squamous cell carcinoma.

This clone was counted a single time. V and J are TRBV21-1 and TRBJ2-1; TRBD1 is the table's D call, not checked against the DNA. TRBV21-1 has pseudogene status. This CDR3 spans 17 amino acids. For the CDR3, the DNA is TGTGCCAGCAGCAAAGAAAGCCCCGGCAGGGTGTACAATGAGCAGTTCTTC. Translated, it gives CASSKESPGRVYNEQFF.

This chain uses TRBV9 with TRBJ2-3; D remains ambiguous. This CDR3 has 12 residues. CDR1 and CDR2 (germline): SGDLS, YYNGEE. The V and J ends lost 4 bases and 2 bases respectively, with 5 bases between them. CDR3 sequence reads: CASSPTTDTQYF. In nucleotides, the CDR3 is TGTGCCAGCAGCCCGACCACAGATACGCAGTATTTT.

The chain links TRBV11-3 to TRBJ2-2; D may be TRBD2 (6 bases). V was shortened by 4 bases and J by 6 bases, with 15 bases between the two germline ends. Germline loops: CDR1 SGHNT, CDR2 YENEEA. This CDR3 is built from 15 residues. CDR3 sequence reads: CASSSWGEGPGELFF. The CDR3 DNA follows: TGTGCCAGCAGCTCCTGGGGGGAAGGGCCCGGGGAGCTGTTTTTT.

V gene TRBV7-8 combines with J gene TRBJ2-3; D remains unclear. V was trimmed by 5 bases and J by 4 bases, leaving 10 bases between them. Germline V gives CDR1 SGHVS, CDR2 FQNEAQ. The CDR3 totals 13 residues. DNA of the CDR3: TGTGCCAGCAGCACCATACTTGCAGATACGCAGTATTTT. Its translation is CASSTILADTQYF.

This clone was picked up a small number of times. In DNA, the CDR3 is TGCGCCAGCAGCCAAGATCGCCGGGGAGCTCAAGACTATGGCTACACCTTC. Translated, it gives CASSQDRRGAQDYGYTF. The gene calls are TRBV4-1 and TRBJ1-2; D not resolved. Germline V gene sequence: CDR1 MGHRA, CDR2 YSYEKL. The CDR3 has 17 amino acids. The germline V and J ends were trimmed by 0 bases and 3 bases, with 17 bases remaining between them.

The chain employs TRBV27 and TRBJ2-6; D gene unclear. Deletions cut 6 bases from V and 0 bases from J, with 9 bases between. Germline V lookup: CDR1 MNHEY, CDR2 SMNVEV (reference sequence). This CDR3 is 15 amino acids long. The CDR3 region has the DNA TGTGCCAGCAGCCTACAGCGCTCTGGGGCCAACGTCCTGACTTTC. Protein sequence: CASSLQRSGANVLTF.

The genes are TRBV30 and TRBJ1-1, with D possibly being TRBD1 (5 bases). CDR3 length: 16 amino acids. Per the germline V gene, CDR1 is GTSNPN and CDR2 is SVGIG (reference sequence). V was cut by 4 bases and J by 0 bases, with 18 bases left in between. The chain's CDR3 is CAWTPIGGQVNTEAFF. CDR3 in DNA: TGTGCCTGGACCCCCATTGGGGGTCAGGTGAACACTGAAGCTTTCTTT.

The chain recombines TRBV6-5 with TRBJ1-1, with a possible D match to TRBD1 (6 bases). V was pared by 6 bases and J by 1 base, with 12 bases between. Per germline, CDR1 MNHEY and CDR2 SVGAGI. The CDR3 contains 14 residues. CDR3 sequence: CASSRGATNTEAFF. The CDR3 DNA reads TGTGCCAGCAGCAGGGGAGCCACGAACACTGAAGCTTTCTTT.

V gene TRBV6-4 combines with J gene TRBJ2-1, with 12 positions matching TRBD2. Germline V gene sequence: CDR1 MRHNA, CDR2 SNTAGT. The V segment lost 2 bases and the J segment 4 bases; nucleotides outside the gene matches: 12. The CDR3 loop spans 19 amino acids. CDR3 sequence reads: CASSDPGLAGFKKYNEQFF. CDR3 sequence (DNA): TGTGCCAGCAGTGACCCGGGACTAGCGGGCTTTAAGAAATACAATGAGCAGTTCTTC.

V usage is TRBV30 and J usage is TRBJ2-5, with D hard to call. The germline gives CDR1 GTSNPN, CDR2 SVGIG (reference sequence). The V and J ends lost 2 bases and 3 bases respectively, with 10 bases between them. This CDR3 is 13 amino acids long. CDR3 amino acids: CAWSFPPKETQYF. As DNA, the CDR3 is TGTGCCTGGAGTTTTCCCCCGAAAGAGACCCAGTACTTC.

V usage is TRBV20-1 and J usage is TRBJ1-4; D unclear. Per the germline V gene, CDR1 is DFQATT and CDR2 is SNEGSKA (reference sequence). The germline V and J ends were trimmed by 3 bases and 8 bases, with 4 bases remaining between them. The CDR3 sequence is 10 residues long. The CDR3 region is CSASAEKLFF. CDR3 coding DNA: TGCAGTGCTAGCGCCGAAAAACTGTTTTTT.

The rearrangement uses TRBV6-6 and TRBJ1-5, with TRBD1 identical over 9 bases. V lost 5 bases and J lost 7; bases outside the gene matches: 6. CDR1 and CDR2 from the germline V gene are MNHNY and SVGAGI (reference sequence). This CDR3 spans 14 amino acids. The CDR3 DNA reads as TGTGCCAGCAGTGATGGACAGGGGAGGCAGCCCCAGCATTTT. Its protein is CASSDGQGRQPQHF.

The J gene is TRBJ2-5, the V gene TRBV27; 9 bases are shared with TRBD2. V was clipped by 5 bases and J by 0 bases; unmatched bases: 7. The CDR3 totals 16 residues. CDR1 MNHEY and CDR2 SMNVEV come from the germline V gene (reference sequence). The CDR3 sequence is CASSPLLAGYQETQYF. The CDR3 DNA reads TGTGCCAGCAGTCCACTCCTAGCGGGGTACCAAGAGACCCAGTACTTC.

The chain links TRBV28 to TRBJ1-5; D gene uncertain. Looked up from germline, CDR1 is MDHEN and CDR2 is SYDVKM. This CDR3 is 13 amino acids long. V dropped 3 bases and J dropped 5 bases, with 8 bases sitting between them. CDR3 loop: CASSFEGYQPQHF. The DNA for the CDR3 is TGTGCCAGCAGTTTTGAAGGGTATCAGCCCCAGCATTTT.

The chain employs TRBV15 and TRBJ1-2; the match to TRBD1 covers 8 bases. The CDR3 sequence is 16 residues long. Germline CDR1 LNHNV, CDR2 YYDKDF (reference sequence). The V gene end was trimmed by 1 base and the J gene end by 5 bases; junction bases not matched to a gene: 9. The CDR3 bases are TGTGCCACCAGCAGAGGGGCAGGGGGCGCCGGTTATGGCTACACCTTC. Translated, it gives CATSRGAGGAGYGYTF.

V gene TRBV7-9 combines with J gene TRBJ2-5; D not resolved. The CDR3 contains 11 residues. Per germline, CDR1 SEHNR and CDR2 FQNEAQ (reference sequence). Trimming cost V 7 bases and J 3 bases, with 6 bases left between them. This CDR3 is CASTPKETQYF. As DNA, the CDR3 is TGTGCCAGCACCCCCAAAGAGACCCAGTACTTC.

V gene TRBV2 combines with J gene TRBJ1-2; 9 bases fit TRBD1. Germline V CDR1 and CDR2: SNHLY, FYNNEI. The CDR3 sequence is 14 residues long. J gave up 0 bases and V 8 bases, and 4 bases lay outside the gene matches. Here the CDR3 DNA reads TGTGCCAGCTCTGGGACAGGGCCTAACTATGGCTACACCTTC. Residues: CASSGTGPNYGYTF.

The gene calls are TRBV5-1 and TRBJ1-1; D gene uncertain. V lost 1 base, J lost 3 bases, and 4 bases lay in between. Germline CDR1 SGHRS, CDR2 YFSETQ. This CDR3 is 12 amino acids long. The CDR3 DNA follows: TGCGCCAGCAGCTTGCGGGACACTGAAGCTTTCTTT. Translated: CASSLRDTEAFF.

The chain has TRBV19 and TRBJ1-2, with TRBD1 as a possible D gene (5 bases). With 3 bases removed from V and 8 bases from J, the gap between germline ends came to 13 bases. The CDR3 has 13 amino acids. Per germline, CDR1 LNHDA and CDR2 SQIVND (reference sequence). The CDR3 spells CASSIGGGRGYTF. The CDR3 DNA follows: TGTGCCAGTAGTATCGGCGGGGGACGAGGCTACACCTTC. Based on the CDR3 plus reference TRBV19 and TRBJ1-2, the full variable domain is DGGITQSPKYLFRKEGQNVTLSCEQNLNHDAMYWYRQDPGQGLRLIYYSQIVNDFQKGDIAEGYSVSREKKESFPLTVTSAQKNPTAFYLCASSIGGGRGYTFGSGTRLTVV.

This chain uses TRBV7-2 with TRBJ1-1; the match to TRBD1 covers 8 bases. This CDR3 comprises 14 residues. From germline, CDR1 is SGHTA and CDR2 FQGNSA. With V trimmed by 5 bases and J by 3 bases, 5 bases remained unmatched. CDR3: CASSVRGLDTEAFF. The CDR3 DNA sequence: TGTGCCAGCAGCGTCAGGGGGCTGGACACTGAAGCTTTCTTT.

The CDR3 spells CASMGRGRSYGYTF. Written as DNA, the CDR3 is TGTGCCAGCATGGGAAGGGGGCGTTCCTATGGCTACACCTTC. The genes are TRBV2 and TRBJ1-2; 7 nucleotides align to TRBD1. V dropped 7 bases and J dropped 4; count of bases not matched to a gene: 9. CDR1 and CDR2 from the germline V gene are SNHLY and FYNNEI. The CDR3 extends over 14 amino acids. Complete variable domain (other parts from reference TRBV2 and TRBJ1-2): EPEVTQTPSHQVTQMGQEVILRCVPISNHLYFYWYRQILGQKVEFLVSFYNNEISEKSEIFDDQFSVERPDGSNFTLKIRSTKLEDSAMYFCASMGRGRSYGYTFGSGTRLTVV.